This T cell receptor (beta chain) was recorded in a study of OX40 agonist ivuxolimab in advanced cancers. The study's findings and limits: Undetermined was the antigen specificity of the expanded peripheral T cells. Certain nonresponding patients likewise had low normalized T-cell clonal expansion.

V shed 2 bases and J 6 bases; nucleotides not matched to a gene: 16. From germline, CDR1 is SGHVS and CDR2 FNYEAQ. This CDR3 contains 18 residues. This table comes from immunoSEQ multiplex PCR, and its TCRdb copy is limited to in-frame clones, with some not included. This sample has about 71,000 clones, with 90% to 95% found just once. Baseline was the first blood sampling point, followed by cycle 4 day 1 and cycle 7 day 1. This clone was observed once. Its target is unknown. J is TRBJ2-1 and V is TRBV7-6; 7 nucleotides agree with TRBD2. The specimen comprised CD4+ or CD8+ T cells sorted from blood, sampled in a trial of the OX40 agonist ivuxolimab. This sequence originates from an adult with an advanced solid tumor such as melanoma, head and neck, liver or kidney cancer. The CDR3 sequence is CASSLWLQRDALGNEQFF. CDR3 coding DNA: TGTGCCAGCAGCTTATGGCTACAGCGGGATGCCCTGGGCAATGAGCAGTTCTTC.